This T cell receptor (beta chain) was sequenced during a study of OX40 agonist ivuxolimab in advanced cancers. Overall study context: Each patient was given ivuxolimab into a vein every 2 weeks, at 0.01 to 10 mg/kg. Males comprised 70% to 90% of the group, whose mean age was approximately 61 years (range roughly 20 to 85).

Profiling relied on immunoSEQ multiplex PCR, and the TCRdb table lists in-frame clones only, not all of them. The sample holds about 24,000 clones, approximately 91% seen once. Study-wide results and limits: Expanded clones were, on average, more numerous among CD8+ T cells than CD4+.

Anyone with autoimmune disease history or systemic immunosuppression was excluded. Concerning this clone: Its target is unknown.

The CDR3 sequence is 14 residues long. Sequenced here: CD4+ or CD8+ T cells sorted from blood, sampled in a trial of the OX40 agonist ivuxolimab. The clonotype comes from an adult with an advanced solid tumor such as melanoma, head and neck, liver or kidney cancer. This rearrangement joins TRBV21-1 to TRBJ2-1; TRBD1, the table's D call, lacks a check against the DNA. TRBV21-1 is recorded as a pseudogene. The CDR3 coding sequence is TGTGCCAGCAGCAAAGGGGCCGATTTCGATGAGCAGTTCTTC. Protein sequence: CASSKGADFDEQFF.